This TCR beta chain was retrieved from a study of T cell responses to AZD1222 COVID-19 vaccine. The germline CDR1 and CDR2 sequences are SGHNT and YYREEE (reference sequence). The junction had 11 bases not matched to a gene; V was cut back by 5 bases and J by 8 bases. This CDR3 has 14 amino acids. Second-dose recipients at about 4 or about 12 weeks were treated as one pooled group. Clones were read by immunoSEQ multiplex PCR, and TCRdb kept only the in-frame ones, dropping some. The top ten clones hold roughly 18% of a sample with approximately 75,000 clones, about nine tenths of them seen once. The chain recombines TRBV5-4 with TRBJ1-2; TRBD1 matches at 8 bases. The material was peripheral blood, obtained 28 days after the second AZD1222 dose. The sequence was obtained from an adult who received the AZD1222 COVID-19 vaccine. The CDR3 coding sequence is TGTGCCAGCAGTACAGGGACAGGCCAAAGGGGCTACACCTTC. Its translation is CASSTGTGQRGYTF. Using reference TRBV5-4 and TRBJ1-2 for the parts outside the CDR3, the full variable domain is ETGVTQSPTHLIKTRGQQVTLRCSSQSGHNTVSWYQQALGQGPQFIFQYYREEENGRGNFPPRFSGLQFPNYSSELNVNALELDDSALYLCASSTGTGQRGYTFGSGTRLTVV.